This T cell receptor (beta chain) stems from a study of cytomegalovirus exposure and HLA in healthy donors. Study results and caveats: Association of a missense DCLRE1C variant with TCR beta V- and J-gene trimming was reported in a later analysis.

Researchers ran the PCR with 60 Vbeta and 13 Jbeta primers. Some clones are missing from TCRdb's copy, which holds only in-frame ones; the method was immunoSEQ multiplex PCR. The data show 140,000 or so clones, with 72% seen just once and 2.1% held by the top ten. About this clone: What it binds is unknown.

CDR1 SGHTA and CDR2 FQGNSA come from the germline V gene. The CDR3 consists of 13 residues. V was pared by 2 bases and J by 5 bases, with 0 bases of the junction left unmatched. Sequenced material: PBMCs. The J gene is TRBJ2-3, the V gene TRBV7-2; TRBD2 matches 8 bases. This receptor was taken from a man aged 40-49 years in good health and CMV-seronegative. In nucleotides, the CDR3 is TGTGCCAGCAGCTTACTAGCGGGAGATACGCAGTATTTT. This translates into CASSLLAGDTQYF.